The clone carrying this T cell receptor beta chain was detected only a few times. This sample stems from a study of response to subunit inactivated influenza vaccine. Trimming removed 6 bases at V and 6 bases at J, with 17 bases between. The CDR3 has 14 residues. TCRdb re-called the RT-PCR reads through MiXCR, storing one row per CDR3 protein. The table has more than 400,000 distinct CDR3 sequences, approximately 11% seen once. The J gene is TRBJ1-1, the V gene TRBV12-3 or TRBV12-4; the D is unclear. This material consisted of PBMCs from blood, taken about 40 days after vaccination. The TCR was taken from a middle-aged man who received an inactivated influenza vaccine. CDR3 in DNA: TGTGCCAGCAGCTGGGGTGGCGCCGGGGCTGAAGCTTTCTTT. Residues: CASSWGGAGAEAFF.